A selection of T cell receptor beta chains follows, all from one sample in a study of T cell changes during pregnancy in multiple sclerosis. Here immunoSEQ multiplex PCR was the method, and the copy in TCRdb shows in-frame clones only, minus some. This repertoire shows about 36,000 clones, about nine tenths found once; its top ten account for 0.45% to 0.5%. The source was CD4+ T cells from peripheral blood mononuclear cells, collected in the second trimester of pregnancy. These receptors all stem from a female donor in good health, enrolled as a control in a pregnancy study. The CDR3 runs from the conserved cysteine through the conserved F or W. Each record gives: V gene, J gene, CDR3 protein.

V: TRBV10-3
J: TRBJ1-1
CDR3: CAITEGMNTEAFF

V: TRBV29-1
J: TRBJ2-1
CDR3: CSGQTRLEEQFF

V: TRBV19
J: TRBJ2-1
CDR3: CASSIVGGGSYNEQFF

V: TRBV6-1
J: TRBJ2-7
CDR3: CASSEQYGIYYEQYF

V: TRBV11-2
J: TRBJ2-1
CDR3: CASSSGPGQGPNNEQFF

V: TRBV2
J: TRBJ2-1
CDR3: CASSVGPGAGDEQFF

V: TRBV10-1
J: TRBJ1-1
CDR3: CASSPDRDGTEAFF

V: TRBV14
J: TRBJ2-1
CDR3: CASSPRGGVGLQNEQFF

V: TRBV6-1
J: TRBJ2-3
CDR3: CASSLLAGADTQYF

V: TRBV9
J: TRBJ1-5
CDR3: CASSVYQPQHF

V: TRBV2
J: TRBJ2-7
CDR3: CASSLGLAGGGTYEQYF

V: TRBV5-6
J: TRBJ1-3
CDR3: CASSRDRRNTIYF

V: TRBV11-1
J: TRBJ1-1
CDR3: CASRTVQGATEAFF

V: TRBV6-5
J: TRBJ1-6
CDR3: CASSYADREASPLHF

V: TRBV6-1
J: TRBJ2-7
CDR3: CASSALWGGPYEQYF

V: TRBV9
J: TRBJ1-3
CDR3: CASSPPGLSSGNTIYF

V: TRBV7-9
J: TRBJ1-2
CDR3: CASSSEPGQPVNGYTF

V: TRBV2
J: TRBJ1-4
CDR3: CASSGGTGTLGEKLFF

V: TRBV7-3
J: TRBJ1-6
CDR3: CASSLRYNSPLHF

V: TRBV30
J: TRBJ2-5
CDR3: CAWTPNGGRETQYF

V: TRBV6-1
J: TRBJ2-5
CDR3: CASSVGQNQETQYF

V: TRBV6-6
J: TRBJ1-1
CDR3: CASSQGQGWGTEAFF

V: TRBV19
J: TRBJ1-5
CDR3: CASSQIQGTVSSQHF

V: TRBV7-8
J: TRBJ1-2
CDR3: CASSLGWSSPNYGYTF

V: TRBV5-1
J: TRBJ2-3
CDR3: CASSLGGTGGTDTQYF

V: TRBV9
J: TRBJ2-7
CDR3: CASSSRTSGTYEQYF

V: TRBV11-2
J: TRBJ2-3
CDR3: CASRLAVSTDTQYF

V: TRBV29-1
J: TRBJ2-7
CDR3: CSVAGTLFSEQYF

V: TRBV6-1
J: TRBJ1-5
CDR3: CAGGVYQPQHF

V: TRBV6-5
J: TRBJ2-5
CDR3: CASSYSSGGGPETQYF

V: TRBV9
J: TRBJ2-5
CDR3: CASSVDPVGKTQYF

V: TRBV9
J: TRBJ2-3
CDR3: CASSIRGTGSTDTQYF

V: TRBV28
J: TRBJ1-1
CDR3: CASSFRMSFRGSNTEAFF

V: TRBV6-6
J: TRBJ2-7
CDR3: CASSLVRQGGYEQYF

V: TRBV28
J: TRBJ2-2
CDR3: CASSLRLKTGELFF

V: TRBV6-6
J: TRBJ1-3
CDR3: CASRPGVRNTIYF

V: TRBV5-4
J: TRBJ1-1
CDR3: CASSKQGGSTEAFF

V: TRBV29-1
J: TRBJ2-3
CDR3: CSVAGLGYSDTQYF

V: TRBV7-2
J: TRBJ1-1
CDR3: CASSLGQGNGVPFF

V: TRBV2
J: TRBJ1-2
CDR3: CASSRVDYGYTF